This is a list of T cell receptor beta chains from one sample in a study of cytomegalovirus exposure and HLA in healthy donors. Produced via immunoSEQ multiplex PCR; TCRdb's table is partial and in-frame only. This sample yields over 110,000 clones, of which 82% are seen a single time; around 2.4% belongs to the top ten. Sequencing was done on a sample of PBMCs. All receptors come from a male donor in good health and CMV-seronegative. The CDR3 runs from the conserved cysteine through the conserved F or W. D genes are given only for firm matches. Some rows mark clone size as missing; the rest say once, few, many or name a class of expanded clone.

CDR3 length,J gene,clone size,D gene,V gene,CDR3 protein,CDR3 DNA
14,TRBJ1-5,few,-,TRBV6-1,CASSDTGSNRPQHF,TGTGCCAGCAGTGATACAGGGAGTAATCGGCCCCAGCATTTT
17,TRBJ1-2,-,TRBD1,TRBV6-1,CASSEDVRGYANYGYTF,TGTGCCAGCAGTGAAGACGTCAGGGGGTATGCTAACTATGGCTACACCTTC
16,TRBJ2-1,-,TRBD2,TRBV5-1,CASSLAGGWIEGEQFF,TGCGCCAGCAGCTTGGCCGGGGGGTGGATAGAGGGTGAGCAGTTCTTC
16,TRBJ2-5,-,TRBD1,TRBV7-8,CASSSNRGRFRETQYF,TGTGCCAGCAGCTCCAACAGGGGGCGCTTCCGAGAGACCCAGTACTTC
13,TRBJ1-4,-,TRBD1,TRBV27,CASSKRGREKLFF,TGTGCCAGCAGTAAAAGGGGGCGCGAAAAACTGTTTTTT
16,TRBJ1-4,few,-,TRBV27,CASRLGTLATNEKLFF,TGTGCCAGCAGACTAGGGACTCTAGCAACTAATGAAAAACTGTTTTTT
14,TRBJ1-2,-,-,TRBV5-6,CASSLVQTNYGYTF,TGTGCCAGCAGCTTGGTTCAGACTAACTATGGCTACACCTTC
16,TRBJ1-1,-,TRBD1,TRBV6-5,CASSYSMGTVNTEAFF,TGTGCCAGCAGTTACTCGATGGGGACAGTGAACACTGAAGCTTTCTTT
14,TRBJ1-2,-,TRBD1,TRBV29-1,CSAWDSSFNYGYTF,TGCAGCGCGTGGGACAGCTCTTTTAACTATGGCTACACCTTC
15,TRBJ1-2,-,-,TRBV4-1,CASSPSTGSEGGYTF,TGCGCCAGCAGCCCCTCCACCGGGAGCGAGGGTGGCTACACCTTC
16,TRBJ1-5,-,-,TRBV28,CASSPRQPRQAGPQHF,TGTGCCAGCAGTCCCAGACAACCAAGACAGGCGGGTCCCCAGCATTTT
13,TRBJ1-1,-,-,TRBV27,CATRVGGAAEAFF,TGTGCCACCAGGGTCGGGGGGGCGGCTGAAGCTTTCTTT
15,TRBJ2-2,once,TRBD2,TRBV6-1,CASSETSGNAGELFF,TGTGCCAGCAGTGAGACTAGCGGGAACGCCGGGGAGCTGTTTTTT
17,TRBJ2-5,-,TRBD2,TRBV19,CASNSIRTSGSTETQYF,TGTGCCAGTAATAGTATACGGACTAGCGGGAGTACGGAGACCCAGTACTTC
13,TRBJ2-1,-,TRBD2,TRBV5-1,CASGLAGSNEQFF,TGCGCCAGTGGACTAGCGGGTAGTAATGAGCAGTTCTTC
16,TRBJ2-1,-,TRBD2,TRBV7-2,CASSLAREGRLNEQFF,TGTGCCAGCAGCTTGGCGCGGGAGGGCCGATTGAATGAGCAGTTCTTC
16,TRBJ2-1,few,TRBD2,TRBV11-2,CASSLDFGLAGVEQFF,TGTGCCAGCAGCTTAGATTTCGGGCTAGCGGGAGTGGAGCAGTTCTTC
16,TRBJ2-3,-,TRBD2,TRBV27,CASGYLLAGGSNTQYF,TGTGCCAGCGGCTACTTATTAGCGGGAGGGTCGAATACGCAGTATTTT
17,TRBJ1-6,-,TRBD1,TRBV27,CASSYSPLTGANSPLHF,TGTGCCAGCAGTTACAGTCCTCTAACAGGGGCTAATTCACCCCTCCACTTT
15,TRBJ2-1,-,-,TRBV5-1,CASSFRDLFYNEQFF,TGCGCCAGCAGCTTCCGGGATTTGTTTTACAATGAGCAGTTCTTC
16,TRBJ1-1,-,-,TRBV19,CASTRSDSHMNTEAFF,TGTGCCAGTACCAGATCCGACAGCCACATGAACACTGAAGCTTTCTTT
15,TRBJ2-5,-,-,TRBV30,CAWGEGQGLEETQYF,TGTGCCTGGGGTGAAGGTCAGGGGCTTGAAGAGACCCAGTACTTC
13,TRBJ2-7,-,TRBD2,TRBV7-8,CASSEGLDAEQYF,TGTGCCAGCAGCGAGGGACTAGATGCCGAGCAGTACTTC
14,TRBJ2-1,once,-,TRBV2,CASRTGLSYNEQFF,TGTGCCAGCAGGACGGGACTTTCCTACAATGAGCAGTTCTTC
13,TRBJ2-7,-,-,TRBV29-1,CSVVNAPVYEQYF,TGCAGCGTTGTTAATGCGCCCGTCTACGAGCAGTACTTC
12,TRBJ1-2,-,TRBD1,TRBV25-1,CASKGAEIGYTF,TGTGCCAGCAAGGGGGCCGAAATTGGCTACACCTTC
17,TRBJ2-3,-,-,TRBV7-9,CSSSLNPGPQFTDTQYF,TGTTCCAGCAGCTTAAATCCAGGGCCCCAATTCACAGATACGCAGTATTTT
15,TRBJ2-2,once,-,TRBV18,CASSPPYRDTGELFF,TGTGCCAGCTCACCACCTTACAGGGACACCGGGGAGCTGTTTTTT
14,TRBJ2-7,once,-,TRBV7-9,CASSPDSPYTEQYF,TGTGCCAGCAGCCCCGACAGCCCTTATACCGAGCAGTACTTC
18,TRBJ2-1,-,TRBD2,TRBV4-3,CASSQEFIAGESYNEQFF,TGCGCCAGCAGCCAAGAGTTCATAGCGGGAGAATCCTACAATGAGCAGTTCTTC
12,TRBJ2-1,few,-,TRBV27,CASRGFINEQFF,TGTGCCAGTCGGGGTTTTATTAATGAGCAGTTCTTC
15,TRBJ2-5,-,-,TRBV28,CASSRDYKPWETQYF,TGTGCCAGCAGCCGCGACTATAAGCCATGGGAGACCCAGTACTTC
12,TRBJ2-5,-,TRBD1,TRBV2,CASSLRQGWQYF,TGTGCCAGCAGCCTCAGACAGGGCTGGCAGTACTTC
16,TRBJ2-1,-,-,TRBV6-1,CASSDAVKISYNEQFF,TGTGCCAGCAGTGACGCAGTGAAAATCTCCTACAATGAGCAGTTCTTC
16,TRBJ2-3,-,-,TRBV30,CAWSIGVTPSTDTQYF,TGTGCCTGGAGCATCGGGGTAACACCTTCCACAGATACGCAGTATTTT
16,TRBJ2-1,once,TRBD1,TRBV11-3,CASSKEGAGSYNEQFF,TGTGCCAGCAGCAAAGAGGGGGCTGGCTCCTACAATGAGCAGTTCTTC
15,TRBJ1-1,-,TRBD1,TRBV5-4,CASSPDRGLNTEAFF,TGTGCCAGCAGCCCTGACAGGGGGCTGAACACTGAAGCTTTCTTT
13,TRBJ1-4,-,-,TRBV6-4,CAVQAATNEKLFF,TGTGCCGTTCAGGCCGCAACTAATGAAAAACTGTTTTTT
15,TRBJ1-4,few,-,TRBV6-6,CASSYGQTENEKLFF,TGTGCCAGCAGTTACGGACAGACGGAAAATGAAAAACTGTTTTTT
15,TRBJ1-2,-,-,TRBV28,CASHFLTTGNYGYTF,TGTGCCAGCCACTTCCTTACTACAGGGAACTATGGCTACACCTTC
15,TRBJ1-3,-,-,TRBV15,CATSRGVISGNTIYF,TGTGCCACCAGCAGAGGAGTGATCTCTGGAAACACCATATATTTT
14,TRBJ1-2,-,TRBD1,TRBV7-6,CASSPRQGNEGYTF,TGTGCCAGCAGCCCCCGACAGGGGAATGAGGGCTACACCTTC
15,TRBJ2-7,-,-,TRBV7-2,CASTPTRADSYEQYF,TGTGCCAGCACCCCCACGAGGGCAGACTCCTACGAGCAGTACTTC
14,TRBJ2-7,-,-,TRBV27,CASSLGASLYEQYF,TGTGCCAGCAGTTTAGGAGCTTCCCTCTACGAGCAGTACTTC
16,TRBJ2-3,-,-,TRBV10-1,CASSESLGPGTDTQYF,TGCGCCAGCAGTGAGTCCCTGGGGCCCGGAACAGATACGCAGTATTTT
14,TRBJ1-3,few,TRBD1,TRBV10-3,CATHRGTSGNTIYF,TGTGCCACCCACAGGGGAACCTCTGGAAACACCATATATTTT
16,TRBJ2-5,-,-,TRBV19,CASRRGSVRGGETQYF,TGTGCCAGTAGAAGGGGCTCAGTGAGAGGTGGTGAGACCCAGTACTTC
13,TRBJ2-5,-,TRBD1,TRBV27,CATGTGGVQTQYF,TGTGCCACCGGGACAGGGGGCGTTCAGACCCAGTACTTC
16,TRBJ2-1,-,-,TRBV9,CASSVAPGWQRSEQFF,TGTGCCAGCAGCGTAGCCCCAGGGTGGCAACGGAGTGAGCAGTTCTTC
17,TRBJ2-3,-,TRBD2,TRBV13,CASSLSGLAGSTDTQYF,TGTGCCAGCAGCTTATCCGGACTAGCGGGAAGTACAGATACGCAGTATTTT
12,TRBJ2-1,-,-,TRBV29-1,CSVEDQGAGQFF,TGCAGCGTTGAAGATCAAGGGGCCGGGCAGTTCTTC
14,TRBJ1-3,once,-,TRBV5-6,CASSLGISGNTIYF,TGTGCCAGCAGCTTGGGTATATCTGGAAACACCATATATTTT
16,TRBJ2-7,-,-,TRBV9,CASSVRATAAPGEQYF,TGTGCCAGCAGCGTGAGAGCGACCGCCGCTCCTGGAGAGCAGTACTTC
14,TRBJ2-7,-,-,TRBV27,CASSTLQGGYEQYF,TGTGCCAGCAGTACCTTACAGGGGGGGTACGAGCAGTACTTC
14,TRBJ2-7,-,-,TRBV30,CAWSVLAGHYEQYF,TGTGCCTGGAGTGTACTCGCGGGGCATTACGAGCAGTACTTC
15,TRBJ2-1,-,TRBD2,TRBV5-1,CASSLALAGGNEQFF,TGCGCCAGCAGCTTGGCACTAGCGGGCGGGAATGAGCAGTTCTTC
13,TRBJ1-1,few,-,TRBV18,CASLPGENTEAFF,TGTGCCAGCCTCCCGGGGGAAAACACTGAAGCTTTCTTT